In this sample, the clone carrying this T cell receptor (beta chain) turned up once. What it binds is unknown. Primers included in the PCR were 60 Vbeta and 13 Jbeta primers. Original processing methods: Some 80 million unique TCR beta chains, 9.5 million to 14 million shared, were counted in a later analysis. Libraries were prepared by immunoSEQ multiplex PCR; TCRdb keeps only in-frame clonotypes and omits some of them. The DNA was the basis for D and trimming; V, J and clone size are from that table. The table records roughly 100,000 clones, 70% to 75% of them present only once. This entry is derived from a study of cytomegalovirus exposure and HLA in healthy donors. Study-level background: An earlier analysis identified approximately 110 million unique TCR beta sequences in about 180 million T cells. There were about 85 million unique TCRs (from HLA-typed donors) in an early data release.

Study-level results: Being productive about 87% or about 30% of the time was typical of most TCR beta V segments in an earlier analysis.

CDR1 ENHRY and CDR2 SYGVKD come from the germline V gene. The CDR3 runs 14 residues. The J segment lost 3 bases and the V segment lost 4 bases, leaving 5 bases of the junction unmatched. Source material: PBMCs. This TCR derives from a man aged 35 to 55 in good health and CMV-seronegative. The rearrangement uses TRBV10-3 and TRBJ1-1, with 7 bases that match TRBD1. The CDR3, as DNA: TGTGCCATCAGTGGACAGGGAGGTGACACTGAAGCTTTCTTT. Translated, it gives CAISGQGGDTEAFF.